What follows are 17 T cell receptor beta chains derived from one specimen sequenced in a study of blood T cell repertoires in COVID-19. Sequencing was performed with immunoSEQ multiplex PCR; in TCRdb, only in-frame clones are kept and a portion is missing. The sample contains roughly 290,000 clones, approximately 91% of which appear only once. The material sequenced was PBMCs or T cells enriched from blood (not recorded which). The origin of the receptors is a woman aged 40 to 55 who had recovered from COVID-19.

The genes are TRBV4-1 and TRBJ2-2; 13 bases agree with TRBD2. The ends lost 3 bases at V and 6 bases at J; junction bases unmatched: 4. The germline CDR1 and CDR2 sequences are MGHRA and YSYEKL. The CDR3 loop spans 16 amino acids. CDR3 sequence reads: CASSQFTSGRAGELFF. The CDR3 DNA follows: TGCGCCAGCAGCCAGTTTACTAGCGGGAGGGCCGGGGAGCTGTTTTTT.

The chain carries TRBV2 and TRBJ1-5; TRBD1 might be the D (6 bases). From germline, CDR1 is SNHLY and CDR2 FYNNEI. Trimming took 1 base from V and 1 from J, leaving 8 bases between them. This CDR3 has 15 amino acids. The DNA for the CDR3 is TGTGCCAGCAGTGAAGGACAGGCGAGCAATCAGCCCCAGCATTTT. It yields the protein CASSEGQASNQPQHF.

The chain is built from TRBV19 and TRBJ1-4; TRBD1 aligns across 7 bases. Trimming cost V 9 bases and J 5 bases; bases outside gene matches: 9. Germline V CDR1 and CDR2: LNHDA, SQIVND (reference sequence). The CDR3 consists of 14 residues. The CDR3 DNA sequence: TGTGCCAGCATGATACAGGGGTCCAATGAAAAACTGTTTTTT. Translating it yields CASMIQGSNEKLFF.

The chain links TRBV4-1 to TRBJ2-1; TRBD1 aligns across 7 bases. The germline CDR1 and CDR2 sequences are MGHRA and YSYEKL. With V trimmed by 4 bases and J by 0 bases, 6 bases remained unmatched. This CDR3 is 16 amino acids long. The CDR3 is CASSPGQSSSYNEQFF. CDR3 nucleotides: TGCGCCAGCAGCCCGGGACAGTCCAGCTCCTACAATGAGCAGTTCTTC.

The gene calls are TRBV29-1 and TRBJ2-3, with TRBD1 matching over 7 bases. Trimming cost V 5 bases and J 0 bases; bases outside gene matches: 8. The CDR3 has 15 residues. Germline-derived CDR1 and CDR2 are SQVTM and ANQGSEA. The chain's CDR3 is CSVRGGTSSTDTQYF. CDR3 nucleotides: TGCAGCGTTCGAGGGGGCACGAGTAGCACAGATACGCAGTATTTT.

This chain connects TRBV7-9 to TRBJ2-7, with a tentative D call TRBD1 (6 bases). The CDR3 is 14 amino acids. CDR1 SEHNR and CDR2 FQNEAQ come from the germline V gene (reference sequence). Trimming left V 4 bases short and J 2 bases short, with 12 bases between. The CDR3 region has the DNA TGTGCCAGCAGCTATGCACAGGGTCCCTACGAGCAGTACTTC. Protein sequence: CASSYAQGPYEQYF.

In nucleotides, the CDR3 is TGTGCCAGCCGCGTCGATATGAGAAATAATTCACCCCTCCACTTT. It yields the protein CASRVDMRNNSPLHF. The V call is TRBV2, the J call TRBJ1-6; no clear D. This CDR3 spans 15 amino acids. With 8 bases removed from V and 5 bases from J, the gap between germline ends came to 16 bases. CDR1 and CDR2 from the germline V gene are SNHLY and FYNNEI.

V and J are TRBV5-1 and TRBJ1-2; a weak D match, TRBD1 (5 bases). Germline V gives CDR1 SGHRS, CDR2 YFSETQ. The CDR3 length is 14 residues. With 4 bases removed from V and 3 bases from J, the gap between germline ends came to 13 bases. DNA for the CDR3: TGCGCCAGCAGCCCGGGGGAGGGCTACTATGGCTACACCTTC. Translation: CASSPGEGYYGYTF.

The CDR3 nucleotides read TGCGCCAGCAGCCAGGGTTACAGGGGCGAGCAGTACTTC. Translating gives CASSQGYRGEQYF. The V gene is TRBV5-1, the J gene TRBJ2-7; 7 bases map to TRBD1. Germline V gene data show CDR1 as SGHRS and CDR2 as YFSETQ. The trim removed 4 bases at V and 6 bases at J, leaving 7 bases unmatched. The length of the CDR3 is 13 residues.

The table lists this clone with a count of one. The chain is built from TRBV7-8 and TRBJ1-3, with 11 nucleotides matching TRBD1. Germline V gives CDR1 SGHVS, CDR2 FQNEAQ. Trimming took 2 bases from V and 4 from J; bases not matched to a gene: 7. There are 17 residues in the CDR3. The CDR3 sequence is CASSLYRTGGPGNTIYF. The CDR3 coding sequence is TGTGCCAGCAGCTTATATCGGACAGGGGGCCCCGGAAACACCATATATTTT. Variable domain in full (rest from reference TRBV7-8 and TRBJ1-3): GAGVSQSPRYKVAKRGQDVALRCDPISGHVSLFWYQQALGQGPEFLTYFQNEAQLDKSGLPSDRFFAERPEGSVSTLKIQRTQQEDSAVYLCASSLYRTGGPGNTIYFGEGSWLTVV.

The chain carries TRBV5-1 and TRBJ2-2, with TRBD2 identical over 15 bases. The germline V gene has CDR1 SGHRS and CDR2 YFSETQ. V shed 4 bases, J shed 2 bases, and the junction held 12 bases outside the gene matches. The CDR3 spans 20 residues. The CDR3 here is CASSPAGLAGGPLNTGELFF. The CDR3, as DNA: TGCGCCAGCAGCCCCGCGGGACTAGCGGGGGGACCCTTAAACACCGGGGAGCTGTTTTTT.

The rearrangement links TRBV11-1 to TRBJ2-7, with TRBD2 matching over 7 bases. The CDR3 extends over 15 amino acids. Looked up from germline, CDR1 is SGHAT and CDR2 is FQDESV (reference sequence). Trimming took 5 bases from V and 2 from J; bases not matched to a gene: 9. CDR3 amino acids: CASSPGGTYTYEQYF. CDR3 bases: TGTGCCAGCAGCCCCGGGGGGACTTACACCTACGAGCAGTACTTC.

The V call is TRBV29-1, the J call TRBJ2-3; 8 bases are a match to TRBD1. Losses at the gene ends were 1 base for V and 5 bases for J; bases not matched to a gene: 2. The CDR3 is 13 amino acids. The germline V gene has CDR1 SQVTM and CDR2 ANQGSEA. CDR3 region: CSVEGTGRDTQYF. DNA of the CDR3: TGCAGCGTTGAAGGGACAGGGAGAGATACGCAGTATTTT.

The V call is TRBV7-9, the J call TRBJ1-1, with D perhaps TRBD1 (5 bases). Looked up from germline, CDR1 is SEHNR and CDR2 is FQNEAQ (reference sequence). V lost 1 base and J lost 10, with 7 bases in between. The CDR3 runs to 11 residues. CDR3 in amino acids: CASSLVQAAFF. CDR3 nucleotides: TGTGCCAGCAGCTTAGTACAGGCAGCTTTCTTT.

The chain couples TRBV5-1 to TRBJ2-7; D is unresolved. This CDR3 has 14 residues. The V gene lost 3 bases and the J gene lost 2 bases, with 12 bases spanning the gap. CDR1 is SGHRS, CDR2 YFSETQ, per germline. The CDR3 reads CASSSDSNTYEQYF. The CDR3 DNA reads TGCGCCAGCAGCTCCGACTCAAACACCTACGAGCAGTACTTC. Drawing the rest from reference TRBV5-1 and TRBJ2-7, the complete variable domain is KAGVTQTPRYLIKTRGQQVTLSCSPISGHRSVSWYQQTPGQGLQFLFEYFSETQRNKGNFPGRFSGRQFSNSRSEMNVSTLELGDSALYLCASSSDSNTYEQYFGPGTRLTVT.

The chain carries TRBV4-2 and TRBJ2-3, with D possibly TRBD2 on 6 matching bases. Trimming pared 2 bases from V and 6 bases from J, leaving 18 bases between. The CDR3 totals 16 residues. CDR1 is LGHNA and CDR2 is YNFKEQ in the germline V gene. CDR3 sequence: CASSQNRYSSVDTQYF. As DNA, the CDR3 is TGTGCCAGCAGCCAAAACAGGTATTCTAGCGTCGATACGCAGTATTTT.

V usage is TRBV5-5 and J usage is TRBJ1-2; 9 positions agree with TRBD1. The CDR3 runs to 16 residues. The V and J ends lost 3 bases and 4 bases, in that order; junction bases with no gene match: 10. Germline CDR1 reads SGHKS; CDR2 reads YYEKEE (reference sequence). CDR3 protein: CASSSRVGTGSYGYTF. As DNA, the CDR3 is TGTGCCAGCAGCTCCCGTGTCGGGACAGGGAGCTATGGCTACACCTTC.